The sequence of this T cell receptor (beta chain) was determined in a study of T cell changes during pregnancy in multiple sclerosis. CDR3 length equals 13 residues. V was cut by 4 bases and J by 7 bases, with 9 bases left in between. Germline-derived CDR1 and CDR2 are SGHRS and YFSETQ. Generated by immunoSEQ multiplex PCR, the TCRdb table keeps only in-frame clones and is missing some. This table has about 59,000 clones, under 95% appearing once. On this clone: Additional DNA sequences in this sample encode the identical CDR3.

The specimen comprised peripheral blood, sampled in the second trimester of pregnancy. This receptor was obtained from a female donor with multiple sclerosis, enrolled in a pregnancy study. The chain is built from TRBV5-1 and TRBJ1-6; tentative D call: TRBD1 (6 bases). CDR3: CASSPGQNSPLHF. The DNA for the CDR3 is TGCGCCAGCAGCCCAGGACAGAATTCACCCCTCCACTTT. Full variable domain (missing parts from reference TRBV5-1 and TRBJ1-6): KAGVTQTPRYLIKTRGQQVTLSCSPISGHRSVSWYQQTPGQGLQFLFEYFSETQRNKGNFPGRFSGRQFSNSRSEMNVSTLELGDSALYLCASSPGQNSPLHFGNGTRLTVT.